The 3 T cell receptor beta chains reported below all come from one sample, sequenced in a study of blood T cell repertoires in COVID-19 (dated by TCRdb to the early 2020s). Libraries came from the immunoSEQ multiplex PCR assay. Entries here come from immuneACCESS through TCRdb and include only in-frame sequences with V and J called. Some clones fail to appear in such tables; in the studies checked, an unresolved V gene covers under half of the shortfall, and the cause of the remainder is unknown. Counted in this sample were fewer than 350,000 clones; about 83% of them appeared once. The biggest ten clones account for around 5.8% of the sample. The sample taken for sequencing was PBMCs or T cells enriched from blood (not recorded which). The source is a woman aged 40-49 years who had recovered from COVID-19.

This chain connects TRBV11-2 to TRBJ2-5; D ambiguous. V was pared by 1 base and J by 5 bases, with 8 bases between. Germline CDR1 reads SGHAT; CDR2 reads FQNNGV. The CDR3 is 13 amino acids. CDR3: CASSLGSAETQYF. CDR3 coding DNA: TGTGCCAGCAGCTTAGGGTCCGCGGAGACCCAGTACTTC.

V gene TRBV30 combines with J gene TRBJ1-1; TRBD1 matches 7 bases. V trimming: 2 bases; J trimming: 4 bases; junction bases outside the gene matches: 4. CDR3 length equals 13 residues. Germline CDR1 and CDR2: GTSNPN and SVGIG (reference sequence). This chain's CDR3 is CAWSRNRGTEAFF. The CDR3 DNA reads TGTGCCTGGAGTCGTAACAGGGGCACTGAAGCTTTCTTT.

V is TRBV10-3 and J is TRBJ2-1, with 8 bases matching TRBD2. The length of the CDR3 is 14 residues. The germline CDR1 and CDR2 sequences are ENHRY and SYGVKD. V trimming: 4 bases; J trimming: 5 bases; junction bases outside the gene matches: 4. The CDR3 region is CAISVTSGHNEQFF. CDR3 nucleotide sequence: TGTGCCATCAGTGTAACTAGCGGACACAATGAGCAGTTCTTC.